Sequencing of this T cell receptor beta chain was carried out in a study of CD8 T cells in Susac syndrome. Study context: Sequenced Susac syndrome patients included roughly six with clinically active disease and eight in remission.

General study points: The greatest CD8+ clonal expansion in Susac occurred in TEMRA cells and in active patients.

Random-hexamer reverse transcription was applied to about 0.45 to 1 ug RNA. Using its own MiXCR run on the immunoSEQ multiplex PCR reads, TCRdb lists one record per CDR3 protein. The table has more than 65,000 distinct CDR3 sequences, around 95% seen once. As for this clonotype: Its antigen remains unknown.

Germline CDR1 reads SQVTM; CDR2 reads ANQGSEA. The CDR3 is 10 amino acids. V was shortened by 4 bases and J by 8 bases, with 8 bases between the two germline ends. The specimen was CD8+ T cells from PBMCs. This receptor was obtained from a human donor with Susac syndrome. The chain carries TRBV29-1 and TRBJ1-1; unclear D gene. CDR3 DNA sequence: TGCAGCGTTGTGGCTAGGGAAGCTTTCTTT. Protein: CSVVAREAFF.